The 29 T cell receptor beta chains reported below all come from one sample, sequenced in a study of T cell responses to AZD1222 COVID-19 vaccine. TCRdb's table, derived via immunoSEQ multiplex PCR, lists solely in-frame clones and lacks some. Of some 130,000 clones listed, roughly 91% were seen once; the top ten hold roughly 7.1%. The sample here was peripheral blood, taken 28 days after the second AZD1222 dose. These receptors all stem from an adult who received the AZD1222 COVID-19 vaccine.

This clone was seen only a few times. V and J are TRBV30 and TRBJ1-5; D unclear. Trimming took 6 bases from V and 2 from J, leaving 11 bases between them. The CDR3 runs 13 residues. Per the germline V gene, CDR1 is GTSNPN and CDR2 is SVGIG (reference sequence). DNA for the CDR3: TGTGCCTGCCAGCCCACGGGCAATCAGCCCCAGCATTTT. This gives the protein CACQPTGNQPQHF.

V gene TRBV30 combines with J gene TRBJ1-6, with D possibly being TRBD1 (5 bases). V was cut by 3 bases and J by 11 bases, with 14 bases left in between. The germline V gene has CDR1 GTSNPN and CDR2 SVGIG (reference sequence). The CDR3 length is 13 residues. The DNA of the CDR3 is TGTGCCTGGAGCGCAGGTGGGGGGACACCCCTCCACTTT. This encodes CAWSAGGGTPLHF.

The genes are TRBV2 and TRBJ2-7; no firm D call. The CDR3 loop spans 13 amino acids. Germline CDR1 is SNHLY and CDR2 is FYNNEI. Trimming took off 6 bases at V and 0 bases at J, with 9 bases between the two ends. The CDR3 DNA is TGTGCCAGCAGGCCCAGGAGCTCCTACGAGCAGTACTTC. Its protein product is CASRPRSSYEQYF.

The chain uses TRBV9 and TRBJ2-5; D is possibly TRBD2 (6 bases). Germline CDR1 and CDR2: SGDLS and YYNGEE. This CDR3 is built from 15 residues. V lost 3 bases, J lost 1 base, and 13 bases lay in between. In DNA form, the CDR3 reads TGTGCCAGCAGCGCCGGAGGGGCTAGCCAAGAGACCCAGTACTTC. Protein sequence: CASSAGGASQETQYF.

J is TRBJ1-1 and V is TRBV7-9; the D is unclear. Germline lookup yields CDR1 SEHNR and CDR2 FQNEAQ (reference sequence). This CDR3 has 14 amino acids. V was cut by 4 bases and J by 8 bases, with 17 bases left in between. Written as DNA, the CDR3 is TGTGCCAGCAGCTCCGCTATTGAAGCCTACGAAGCTTTCTTT. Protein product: CASSSAIEAYEAFF.

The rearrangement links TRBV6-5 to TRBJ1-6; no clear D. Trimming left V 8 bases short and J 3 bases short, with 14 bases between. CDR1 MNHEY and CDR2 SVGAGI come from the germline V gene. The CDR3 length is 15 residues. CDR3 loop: CASYRLAGYNSPLHF. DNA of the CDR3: TGTGCCAGCTATCGCCTAGCGGGCTATAATTCACCCCTCCACTTT.

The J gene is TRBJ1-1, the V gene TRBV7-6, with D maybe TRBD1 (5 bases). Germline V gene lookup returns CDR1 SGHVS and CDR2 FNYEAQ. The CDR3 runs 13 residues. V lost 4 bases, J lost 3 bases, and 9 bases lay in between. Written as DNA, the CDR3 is TGTGCCAGCAGCTGGCTGGGGGACACTGAAGCTTTCTTT. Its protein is CASSWLGDTEAFF.

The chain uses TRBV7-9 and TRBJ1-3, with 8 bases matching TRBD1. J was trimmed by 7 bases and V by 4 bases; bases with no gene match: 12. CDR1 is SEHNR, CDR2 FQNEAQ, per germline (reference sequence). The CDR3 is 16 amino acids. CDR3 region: CASSSRQGSVGNTIYF. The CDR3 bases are TGTGCCAGCAGCTCAAGACAGGGGAGTGTAGGGAACACCATATATTTT.

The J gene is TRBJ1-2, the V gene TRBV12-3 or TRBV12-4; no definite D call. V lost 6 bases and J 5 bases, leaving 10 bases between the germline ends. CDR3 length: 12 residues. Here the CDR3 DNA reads TGTGCCAGCAGCGTCGGTGGTTATGGCTACACCTTC. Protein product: CASSVGGYGYTF.

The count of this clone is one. CDR3 nucleotide sequence: TGTGCCAGCAGCTTAGTCCCAAGCCCTAGCCGCGAGCAGTACTTC. Its protein product is CASSLVPSPSREQYF. The V gene is TRBV11-3, the J gene TRBJ2-7, with D possibly TRBD2 on 5 matching bases. Trimming stripped 1 base from V and 6 bases from J, with 16 bases between. The CDR3 totals 15 residues. Germline CDR1 and CDR2: SGHNT and YENEEA.

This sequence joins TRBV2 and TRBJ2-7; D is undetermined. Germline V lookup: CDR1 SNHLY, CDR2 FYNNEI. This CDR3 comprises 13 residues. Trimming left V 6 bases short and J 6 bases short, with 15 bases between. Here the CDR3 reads CASRVLGKGEQYF. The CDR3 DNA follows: TGTGCCAGCAGGGTGCTTGGGAAAGGCGAGCAGTACTTC.

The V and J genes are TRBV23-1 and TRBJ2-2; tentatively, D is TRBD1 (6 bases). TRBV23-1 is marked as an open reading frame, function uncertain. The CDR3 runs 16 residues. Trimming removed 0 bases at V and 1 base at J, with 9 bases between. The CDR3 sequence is CASSQSRQENTGELFF. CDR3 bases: TGCGCCAGCAGTCAATCGAGACAGGAGAACACCGGGGAGCTGTTTTTT.

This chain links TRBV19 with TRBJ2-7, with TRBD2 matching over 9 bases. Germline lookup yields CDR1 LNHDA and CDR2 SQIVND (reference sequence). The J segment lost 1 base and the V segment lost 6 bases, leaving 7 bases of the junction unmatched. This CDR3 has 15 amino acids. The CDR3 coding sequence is TGTGCCAGTAGGCATAGCGGGGGCCTTTCCTACGAGCAGTACTTC. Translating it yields CASRHSGGLSYEQYF.

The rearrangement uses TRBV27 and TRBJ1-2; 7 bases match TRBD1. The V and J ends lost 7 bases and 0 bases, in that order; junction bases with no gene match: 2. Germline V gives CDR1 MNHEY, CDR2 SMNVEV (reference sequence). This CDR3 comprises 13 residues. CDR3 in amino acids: CASTTGANYGYTF. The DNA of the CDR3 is TGTGCCAGCACAACAGGGGCTAACTATGGCTACACCTTC.

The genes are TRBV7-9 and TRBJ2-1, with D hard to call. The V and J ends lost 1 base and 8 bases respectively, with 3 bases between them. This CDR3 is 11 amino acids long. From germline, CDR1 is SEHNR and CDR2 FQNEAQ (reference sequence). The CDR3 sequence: CASSLGHEQFF. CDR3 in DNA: TGTGCCAGCAGCTTAGGGCATGAGCAGTTCTTC.

The DNA of the CDR3 is TGTGCCAGCAGCCAGGTGAACACCGGGGAGCTGTTTTTT. Translating gives CASSQVNTGELFF. V gene TRBV3-1 (or the pseudogene TRBV3-2) combines with J gene TRBJ2-2; D gene uncertain. Germline V gene lookup returns CDR1 LGHDT and CDR2 YNNKEL (reference sequence). V lost 3 bases to trimming and J lost 1 base, with 3 bases between them. This CDR3 is built from 13 residues.

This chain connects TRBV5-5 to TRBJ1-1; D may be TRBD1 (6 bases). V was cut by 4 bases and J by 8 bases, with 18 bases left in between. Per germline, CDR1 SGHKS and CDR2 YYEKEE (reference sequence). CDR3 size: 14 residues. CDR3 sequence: CASSHWTEEDEAFF. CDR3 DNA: TGTGCCAGCAGCCACTGGACAGAAGAGGACGAAGCTTTCTTT.

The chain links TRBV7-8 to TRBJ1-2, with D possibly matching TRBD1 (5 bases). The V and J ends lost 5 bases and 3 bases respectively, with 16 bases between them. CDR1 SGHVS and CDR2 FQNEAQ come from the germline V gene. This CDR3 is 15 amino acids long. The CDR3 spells CASSLSPWGDYGYTF. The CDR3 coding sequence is TGTGCCAGCAGCCTAAGCCCCTGGGGGGACTATGGCTACACCTTC.

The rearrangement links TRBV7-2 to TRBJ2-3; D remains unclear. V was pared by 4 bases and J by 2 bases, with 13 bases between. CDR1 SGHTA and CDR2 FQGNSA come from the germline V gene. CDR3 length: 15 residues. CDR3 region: CASSSFRLLTDTQYF. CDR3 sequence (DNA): TGTGCCAGCAGCTCTTTCAGGCTACTCACAGATACGCAGTATTTT.

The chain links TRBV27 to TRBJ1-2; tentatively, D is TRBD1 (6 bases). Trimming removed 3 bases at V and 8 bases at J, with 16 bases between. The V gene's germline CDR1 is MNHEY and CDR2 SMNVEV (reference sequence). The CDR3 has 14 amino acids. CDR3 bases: TGTGCCAGCAGTTTCTTTCAGGGGCAGGGGGGCTACACCTTC. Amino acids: CASSFFQGQGGYTF.

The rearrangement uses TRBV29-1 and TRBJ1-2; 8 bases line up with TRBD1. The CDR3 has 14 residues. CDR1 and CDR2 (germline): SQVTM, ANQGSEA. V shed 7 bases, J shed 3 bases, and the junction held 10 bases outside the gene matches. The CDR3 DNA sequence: TGCAGCGCATCTACTAGGACAGGGTACTATGGCTACACCTTC. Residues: CSASTRTGYYGYTF. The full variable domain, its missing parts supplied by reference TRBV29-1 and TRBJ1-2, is SAVISQKPSRDICQRGTSLTIQCQVDSQVTMMFWYRQQPGQSLTLIATANQGSEATYESGFVIDKFPISRPNLTFSTLTVSNMSPEDSSIYLCSASTRTGYYGYTFGSGTRLTVV.

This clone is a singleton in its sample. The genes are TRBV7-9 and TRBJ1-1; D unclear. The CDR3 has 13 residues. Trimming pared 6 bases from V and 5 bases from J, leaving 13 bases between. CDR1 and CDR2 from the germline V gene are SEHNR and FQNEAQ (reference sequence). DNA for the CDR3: TGTGCCAGCAGTTATTCGATAGTGACTGAAGCTTTCTTT. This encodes CASSYSIVTEAFF.

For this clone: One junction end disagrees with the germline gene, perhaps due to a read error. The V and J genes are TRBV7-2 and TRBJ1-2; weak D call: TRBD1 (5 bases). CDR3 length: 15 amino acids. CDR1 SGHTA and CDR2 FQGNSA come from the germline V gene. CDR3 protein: CASGLVGGRIHGYTF. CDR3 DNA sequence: TGTGCCAGCGGCTTAGTCGGGGGACGCATACATGGCTACACCTTC.

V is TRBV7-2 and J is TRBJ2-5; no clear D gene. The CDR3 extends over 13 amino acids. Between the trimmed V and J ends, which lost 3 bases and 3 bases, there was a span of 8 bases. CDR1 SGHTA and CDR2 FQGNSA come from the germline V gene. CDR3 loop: CASSLSVEETQYF. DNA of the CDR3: TGTGCCAGCAGCTTGTCCGTGGAAGAGACCCAGTACTTC.

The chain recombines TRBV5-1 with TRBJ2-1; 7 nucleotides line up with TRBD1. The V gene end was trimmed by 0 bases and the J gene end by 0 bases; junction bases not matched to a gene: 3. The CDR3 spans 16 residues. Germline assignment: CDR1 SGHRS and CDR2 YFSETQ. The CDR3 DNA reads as TGCGCCAGCAGCTTGGCCGGGACAGCCTCCTACAATGAGCAGTTCTTC. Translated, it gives CASSLAGTASYNEQFF.

The CDR3 protein is CASSPGDTGLPLNTEAFF. In DNA form, the CDR3 reads TGTGCCAGCTCACCGGGTGATACAGGGTTGCCCTTGAACACTGAAGCTTTCTTT. The V and J genes are TRBV18 and TRBJ1-1; D is possibly TRBD1 (6 bases). Trimming took off 3 bases at V and 0 bases at J, with 20 bases between the two ends. The length of the CDR3 is 18 residues. Looked up from germline, CDR1 is KGHSH and CDR2 is LQKENI.

The CDR3 region has the DNA TGTGCCAGCAGCGATGAGGGGGGCCCGAACACCGGGGAGCTGTTTTTT. This encodes CASSDEGGPNTGELFF. The chain couples TRBV9 to TRBJ2-2; D is possibly TRBD1 or TRBD2 (6 bases each). V shed 3 bases and J shed 0 bases, with 12 bases lying between them. Germline V gene data show CDR1 as SGDLS and CDR2 as YYNGEE. This CDR3 spans 16 amino acids.

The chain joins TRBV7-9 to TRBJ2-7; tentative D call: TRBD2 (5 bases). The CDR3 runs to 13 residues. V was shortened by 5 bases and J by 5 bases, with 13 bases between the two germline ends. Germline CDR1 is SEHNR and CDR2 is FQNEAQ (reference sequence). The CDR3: CASSPLPGNEQYF. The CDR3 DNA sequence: TGTGCCAGCAGCCCCCTCCCCGGGAACGAGCAGTACTTC.

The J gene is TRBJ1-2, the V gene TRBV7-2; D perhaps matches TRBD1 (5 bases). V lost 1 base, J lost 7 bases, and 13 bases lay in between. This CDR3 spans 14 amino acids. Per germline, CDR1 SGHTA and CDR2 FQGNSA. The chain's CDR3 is CASSLGGNPLGYTF. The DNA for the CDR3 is TGTGCCAGCAGCTTAGGGGGCAATCCCCTTGGCTACACCTTC.